A selection of T cell receptor beta chains follows, all from one sample in a study of T cell responses to AZD1222 COVID-19 vaccine. Sequencing was performed with immunoSEQ multiplex PCR; in TCRdb, only in-frame clones are kept and a portion is missing. The sample yields about 86,000 clones, 60% to 80% seen once. Specimen: peripheral blood, collected on day 0 of AZD1222 vaccination. Receptor source: an adult in good health. Each CDR3 is given with its conserved first and last residue. A D gene is named only where the DNA matches it firmly.

j_call | cdr3_length | v_call | d_call | cdr3_aa
TRBJ2-7 | 13 | TRBV29-1 | . | CSVEVQVTYEQYF
TRBJ2-2 | 16 | TRBV7-8 | TRBD2 | CASSLGYSGHTGELFF
TRBJ1-6 | 15 | TRBV29-1 | . | CSVEPPGPDNSPLHF
TRBJ2-1 | 14 | TRBV7-2 | . | CASSLHGPNNEQFF
TRBJ2-3 | 13 | TRBV19 | TRBD1 | CASSNRGSDTQYF
TRBJ1-1 | 14 | TRBV3-1/TRBV3-2 | . | CASSQDGRGAEAFF
TRBJ2-2 | 13 | TRBV24-1 | . | CATSDTLTGELFF
TRBJ2-3 | 16 | TRBV10-3 | . | CAINRSRGGSTDTQYF
TRBJ1-5 | 14 | TRBV6-5 | . | CASSPGDSNQPQHF
TRBJ1-3 | 13 | TRBV20-1 | . | CSASERAGNTIYF
TRBJ1-1 | 15 | TRBV30 | . | CAWSVGEGPDTEAFF
TRBJ2-4 | 16 | TRBV19 | . | CASSNRQALAKNIQYF
TRBJ2-7 | 13 | TRBV2 | . | CASSGTAGYEQYF
TRBJ2-7 | 14 | TRBV11-2 | . | CASRMTPSSYEQYF
TRBJ2-3 | 15 | TRBV6-5 | . | CASTRTAASTDTQYF
TRBJ2-2 | 16 | TRBV7-9 | TRBD2 | CASSRGTSENTGELFF
TRBJ1-5 | 15 | TRBV4-1 | . | CASSGTYYSNQPQHF
TRBJ2-4 | 12 | TRBV5-4 | . | CASSFEGNIQYF
TRBJ1-1 | 12 | TRBV25-1 | . | CATVNMNTEAFF
TRBJ2-3 | 16 | TRBV11-2 | . | CASSLGTNTGADTQYF
TRBJ2-7 | 15 | TRBV5-5 | TRBD1 | CASSSRGTGAYEQYF
TRBJ2-3 | 15 | TRBV5-1 | TRBD1 | CASSTYRGPQDTQYF
TRBJ2-5 | 16 | TRBV5-1 | TRBD2 | CASSLGTSGRMETQYF
TRBJ1-2 | 14 | TRBV13 | TRBD1 | CASRHAVRQGKETF
TRBJ2-5 | 14 | TRBV25-1 | TRBD1 | CASSDLDREETQYF
TRBJ2-2 | 18 | TRBV27 | TRBD2 | CASRSNPGLAGLTGELFF
TRBJ2-7 | 13 | TRBV19 | . | CASHGSNGYEQYF
TRBJ2-3 | 11 | TRBV2 | . | CASSEYVGQYF
TRBJ1-2 | 15 | TRBV5-5 | TRBD1 | CASSSGQGLIYGYTF
TRBJ2-1 | 18 | TRBV7-8 | . | CASSATPLGPQDYNEQFF
TRBJ2-2 | 18 | TRBV30 | TRBD2 | CAWSTGGLAGVSAGELFF
TRBJ1-6 | 13 | TRBV10-1 | . | CASSEQSNSPLHF
TRBJ2-1 | 12 | TRBV13 | . | CASSYLDNEQFF
TRBJ1-1 | 15 | TRBV5-8 | . | CASSLARIGNTEAFF
TRBJ2-5 | 14 | TRBV19 | TRBD1 | CASSRDRDQETQYF
TRBJ1-4 | 14 | TRBV6-6 | . | CASSYGQADEKLFF
TRBJ2-7 | 13 | TRBV5-6 | . | CASSLATTYEQYF
TRBJ2-3 | 14 | TRBV18 | TRBD1 | CASSPGQDTDTQYF
TRBJ1-1 | 13 | TRBV29-1 | . | CSVGGSGAGVAFF
TRBJ2-1 | 11 | TRBV28 | . | CASSSYNEQFF
TRBJ2-1 | 13 | TRBV11-2 | TRBD1 | CASSRDSYNEQFF
TRBJ2-7 | 16 | TRBV4-3 | TRBD2 | CASSKLTSGASYEQYF
TRBJ1-6 | 14 | TRBV19 | . | CASSSQGADSPLHF
TRBJ1-1 | 12 | TRBV6-5 | . | CASQSWAFEAFF
TRBJ1-4 | 18 | TRBV4-1 | TRBD1 | CASSHRTRQGAVNEKLFF
TRBJ2-1 | 15 | TRBV21-1 | . | CASSKVRRTLNEQFF
TRBJ1-6 | 14 | TRBV3-1/TRBV3-2 | TRBD1 | CASSHGQGASPLHF
TRBJ2-5 | 15 | TRBV5-5 | . | CASSLTVGVGETQYF
TRBJ2-5 | 14 | TRBV2 | . | CASSWTVDGETQYF
TRBJ2-7 | 12 | TRBV3-1/TRBV3-2 | . | CASSQGPYEQYF
TRBJ2-1 | 13 | TRBV19 | . | CASSMGLDTEQFF
TRBJ2-7 | 13 | TRBV7-2 | TRBD1 | CASSSDRGGEQYF
TRBJ2-7 | 19 | TRBV2 | TRBD1 | CASGGSGTGAAPGTYEQYF
TRBJ1-5 | 14 | TRBV19 | . | CASSYGRGNQPQHF
TRBJ2-1 | 14 | TRBV7-6 | TRBD2 | CASSFETSGRSQFF
TRBJ2-1 | 14 | TRBV7-2 | TRBD2 | CASSLGQGTSGKVF
TRBJ2-5 | 14 | TRBV7-6 | TRBD2 | CASSRSGPSETQYF
TRBJ1-1 | 16 | TRBV13 | . | CASSLEGGGVGTEAFF